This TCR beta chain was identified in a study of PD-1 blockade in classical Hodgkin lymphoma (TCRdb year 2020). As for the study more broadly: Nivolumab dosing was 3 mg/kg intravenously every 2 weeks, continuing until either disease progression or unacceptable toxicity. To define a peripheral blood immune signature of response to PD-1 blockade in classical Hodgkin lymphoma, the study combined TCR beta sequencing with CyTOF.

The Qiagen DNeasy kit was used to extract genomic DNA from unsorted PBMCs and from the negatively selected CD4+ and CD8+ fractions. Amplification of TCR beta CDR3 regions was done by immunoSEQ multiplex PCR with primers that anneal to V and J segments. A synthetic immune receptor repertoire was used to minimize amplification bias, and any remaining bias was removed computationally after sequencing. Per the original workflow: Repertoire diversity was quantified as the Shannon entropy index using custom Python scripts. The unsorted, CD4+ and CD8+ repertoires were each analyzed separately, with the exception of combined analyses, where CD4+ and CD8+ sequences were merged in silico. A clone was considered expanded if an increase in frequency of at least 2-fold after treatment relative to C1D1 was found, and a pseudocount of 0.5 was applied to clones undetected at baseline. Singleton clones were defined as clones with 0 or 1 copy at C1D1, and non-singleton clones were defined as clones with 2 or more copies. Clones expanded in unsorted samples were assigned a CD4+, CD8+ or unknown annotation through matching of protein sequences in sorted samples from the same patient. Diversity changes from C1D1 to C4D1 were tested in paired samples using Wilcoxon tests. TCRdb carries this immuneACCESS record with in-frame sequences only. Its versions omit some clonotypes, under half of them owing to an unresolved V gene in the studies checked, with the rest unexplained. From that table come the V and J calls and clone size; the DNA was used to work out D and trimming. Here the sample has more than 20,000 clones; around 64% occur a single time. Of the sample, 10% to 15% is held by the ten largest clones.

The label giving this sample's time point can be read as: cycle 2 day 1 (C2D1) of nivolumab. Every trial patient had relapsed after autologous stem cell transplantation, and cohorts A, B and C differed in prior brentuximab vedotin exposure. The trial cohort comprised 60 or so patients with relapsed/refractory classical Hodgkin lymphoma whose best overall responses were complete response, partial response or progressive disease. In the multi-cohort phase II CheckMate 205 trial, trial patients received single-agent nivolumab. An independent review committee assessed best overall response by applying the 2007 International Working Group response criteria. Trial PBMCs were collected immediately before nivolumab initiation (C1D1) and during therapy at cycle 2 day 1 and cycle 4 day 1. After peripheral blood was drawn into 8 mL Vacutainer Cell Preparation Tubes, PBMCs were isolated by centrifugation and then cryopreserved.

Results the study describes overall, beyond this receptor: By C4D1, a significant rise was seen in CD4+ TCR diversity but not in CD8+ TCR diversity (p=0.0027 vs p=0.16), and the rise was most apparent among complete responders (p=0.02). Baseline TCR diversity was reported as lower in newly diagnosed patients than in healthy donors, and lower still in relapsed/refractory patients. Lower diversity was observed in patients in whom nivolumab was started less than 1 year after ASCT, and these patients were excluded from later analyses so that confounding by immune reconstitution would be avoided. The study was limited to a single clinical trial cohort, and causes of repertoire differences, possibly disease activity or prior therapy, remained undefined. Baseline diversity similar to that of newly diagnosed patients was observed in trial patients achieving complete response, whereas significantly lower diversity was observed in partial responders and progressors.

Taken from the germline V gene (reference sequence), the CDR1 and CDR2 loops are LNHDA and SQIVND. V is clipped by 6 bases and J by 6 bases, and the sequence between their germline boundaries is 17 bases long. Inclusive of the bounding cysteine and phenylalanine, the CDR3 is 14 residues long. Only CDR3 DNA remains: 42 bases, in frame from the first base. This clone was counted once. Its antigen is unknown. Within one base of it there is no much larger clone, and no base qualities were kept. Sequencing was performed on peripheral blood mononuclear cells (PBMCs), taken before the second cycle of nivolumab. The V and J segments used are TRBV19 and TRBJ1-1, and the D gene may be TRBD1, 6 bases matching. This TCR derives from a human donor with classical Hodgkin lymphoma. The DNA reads TGTGCCAGTAGAGATCAGGGGAGAGGGTCTGAAGCTTTCTTT. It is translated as CASRDQGRGSEAFF.